This T cell receptor (beta chain) was profiled in a study of T cells in Graves' hyperthyroidism and ophthalmopathy. Study-level background: Peripheral blood sampling occurred at initial diagnosis, before any treatment.

Regions amplified from RNA transcripts were the TCR beta CDR3 regions. The primer set for the first-round RT-PCR of the TCR CDR3 was HTBI. TCRdb re-derived calls from the multiplex PCR reads in MiXCR, one entry per CDR3 protein. This sample carries hundreds of thousands of distinct CDR3 sequences, about 14% of them seen once, and the ten largest clones take 9.5% to 13%. Trimming left V 2 bases short and J 5 bases short, with 12 bases between. Germline loops: CDR1 SNHLY, CDR2 FYNNEI. The CDR3 length is 14 residues. Source material for PBMCs was more than 9.5 ml fresh peripheral blood. The clonotype was recovered from a woman aged 18-35 years with Graves' hyperthyroidism. The rearrangement uses TRBV2 and TRBJ2-5, with a weak D call TRBD1 (6 bases). Sequenced: blood. CDR3 nucleotide sequence: TGTGCCAGCAGTGAATCTGGGGGCGACGAGACCCAGTACTTC. Protein: CASSESGGDETQYF.